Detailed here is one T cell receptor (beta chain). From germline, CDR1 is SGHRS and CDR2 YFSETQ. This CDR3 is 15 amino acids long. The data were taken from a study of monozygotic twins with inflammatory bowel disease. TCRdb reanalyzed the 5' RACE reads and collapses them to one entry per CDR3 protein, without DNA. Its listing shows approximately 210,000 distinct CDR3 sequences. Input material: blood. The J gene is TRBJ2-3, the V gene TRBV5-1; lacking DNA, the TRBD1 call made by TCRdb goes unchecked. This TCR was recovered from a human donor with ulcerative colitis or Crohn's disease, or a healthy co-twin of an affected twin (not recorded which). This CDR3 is CASSHSGGRTDTQYF.